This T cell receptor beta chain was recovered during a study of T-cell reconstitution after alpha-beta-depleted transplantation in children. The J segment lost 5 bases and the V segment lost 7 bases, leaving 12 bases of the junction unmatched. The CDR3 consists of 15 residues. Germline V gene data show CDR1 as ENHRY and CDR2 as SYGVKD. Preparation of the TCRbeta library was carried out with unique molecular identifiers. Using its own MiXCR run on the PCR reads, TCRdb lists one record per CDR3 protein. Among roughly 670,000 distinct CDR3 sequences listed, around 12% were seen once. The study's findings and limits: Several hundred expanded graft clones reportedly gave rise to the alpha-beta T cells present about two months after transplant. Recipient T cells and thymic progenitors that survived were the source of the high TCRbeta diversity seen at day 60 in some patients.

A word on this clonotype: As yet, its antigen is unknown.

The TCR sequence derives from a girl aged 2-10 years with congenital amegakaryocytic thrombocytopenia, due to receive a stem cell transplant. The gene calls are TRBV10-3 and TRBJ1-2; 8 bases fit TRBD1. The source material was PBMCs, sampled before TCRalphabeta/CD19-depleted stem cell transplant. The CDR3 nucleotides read TGTGCCATCACCACGGCGGGACAGGAGGGGTATGGCTACACCTTC. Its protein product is CAITTAGQEGYGYTF.